This T cell receptor beta chain was found in a study of blood T cells in healthy people across ages. For the second PCR, which ran for roughly 6 to 12 cycles, a sample-barcoded 5' primer and a J-beta primer mix were used. One entry per CDR3 protein, called by TCRdb with MiXCR from the 5' RACE reads. The data show about a million distinct CDR3 sequences, roughly 48% seen once. This clonotype has just a few counts. V was pared by 8 bases and J by 0 bases, with 9 bases of the junction left unmatched. This CDR3 is built from 18 residues. CDR1 is ENHRY, CDR2 SYGVKD, per germline. Sample: blood. This TCR was recovered from a young man in good health. This rearrangement joins TRBV10-3 to TRBJ2-3; 15 bases align to TRBD2. The CDR3 reads CAIAGTSGGSASTDTQYF. In DNA, the CDR3 is TGTGCCATCGCTGGGACTAGCGGGGGGAGTGCTAGCACAGATACGCAGTATTTT.